This T cell receptor beta chain appears in the sequencing data of a study of OX40 agonist ivuxolimab in advanced cancers. Background on the study: Patients undergoing dose escalation presented with hepatocellular carcinoma, melanoma, renal cell or head and neck cancer.

Patients were ineligible given autoimmune disease history or systemic immunosuppression. Data came from immunoSEQ multiplex PCR; TCRdb stores just in-frame clones and leaves some out. The sample yields about 59,000 clones, 80% to 90% seen once. The receptor's source is an adult with an advanced solid tumor such as melanoma, head and neck, liver or kidney cancer. The sequences come from CD4+ or CD8+ T cells sorted from blood, collected in a trial of the OX40 agonist ivuxolimab.

The CDR3 sequence: CAWSVFGGAGEKLFF. The CDR3 coding sequence is TGTGCCTGGAGTGTGTTTGGGGGGGCCGGGGAAAAACTGTTTTTT. J is TRBJ1-4 and V is TRBV30; possibly TRBD1 for D (6 bases). Germline lookup yields CDR1 GTSNPN and CDR2 SVGIG (reference sequence). With 0 bases removed from V and 8 bases from J, the gap between germline ends came to 16 bases. This CDR3 has 15 amino acids.